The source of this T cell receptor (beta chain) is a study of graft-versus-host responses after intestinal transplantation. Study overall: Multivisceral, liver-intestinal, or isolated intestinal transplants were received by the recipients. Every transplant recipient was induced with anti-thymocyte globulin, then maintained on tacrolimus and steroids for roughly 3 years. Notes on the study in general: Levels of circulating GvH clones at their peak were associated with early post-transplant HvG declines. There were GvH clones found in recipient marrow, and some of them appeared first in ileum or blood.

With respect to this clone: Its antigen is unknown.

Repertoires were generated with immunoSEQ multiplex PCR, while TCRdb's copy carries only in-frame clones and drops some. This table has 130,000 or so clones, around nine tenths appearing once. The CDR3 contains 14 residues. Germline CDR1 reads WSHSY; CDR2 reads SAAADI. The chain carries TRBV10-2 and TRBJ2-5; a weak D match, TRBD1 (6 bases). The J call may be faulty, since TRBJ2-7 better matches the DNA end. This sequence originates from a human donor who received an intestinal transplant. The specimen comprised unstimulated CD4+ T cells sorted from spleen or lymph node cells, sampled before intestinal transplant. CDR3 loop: CASSVSGEIYEQYF. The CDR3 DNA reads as TGCGCCAGCAGTGTGTCAGGGGAAATATACGAGCAGTACTTC.